This TCR beta chain was sequenced during a study of T cell responses to AZD1222 COVID-19 vaccine. With 7 bases removed from V and 3 bases from J, the gap between germline ends came to 6 bases. The CDR3 consists of 11 residues. CDR1 is MNHEY and CDR2 is SVGAGI in the germline V gene. Points on this clone: What it recognizes is unknown.

Clones were read by immunoSEQ multiplex PCR, and TCRdb kept only the in-frame ones, dropping some. Here the sample spans about 160,000 clones, roughly 94% being singletons. Study findings and constraints: The sample set comprised mostly white British donors with more females, and clonal diversity was possibly underestimated.

Specimen: peripheral blood, collected 28 days after the second AZD1222 dose. The clonotype comes from an adult who received the AZD1222 COVID-19 vaccine. The V gene is TRBV6-5, the J gene TRBJ1-1; D not certain. Here the CDR3 DNA reads TGTGCCAGCACAGGTCACACTGAAGCTTTCTTT. Its translation is CASTGHTEAFF.